These 27 T cell receptor beta chains came from one sample sequenced in a study of cytomegalovirus exposure and HLA in healthy donors. The PCR employed 60 Vbeta primers together with 13 Jbeta primers. This table comes from immunoSEQ multiplex PCR, and its TCRdb copy is limited to in-frame clones, with some not included. The repertoire holds around 140,000 clones, with 75% to 85% as singletons. Sequencing was done on a sample of PBMCs. These receptors came from a woman between 45 and 60 years old in good health and CMV-seropositive.

This sequence joins TRBV5-1 and TRBJ2-3; 8 bases fit TRBD2. The CDR3 runs to 16 residues. In germline, CDR1 is SGHRS, CDR2 YFSETQ. Germline trimming cut 0 bases from V and 2 bases from J; bases unmatched to any gene: 5. CDR3 sequence: CASSLGLAGPTDTQYF. The DNA for the CDR3 is TGCGCCAGCAGCTTGGGGTTAGCGGGGCCCACAGATACGCAGTATTTT.

This clone appeared a single time. The chain joins TRBV14 to TRBJ1-2; the match to TRBD1 covers 7 bases. CDR3 size: 12 residues. Germline V gene sequence: CDR1 SGHDN, CDR2 FVKESK. Trimming at V came to 3 bases and at J to 8 bases, leaving 3 bases not matched to a gene. The CDR3 coding sequence is TGTGCCAGCAGCCAGACAGGGAGCGGCTACACCTTC. Protein: CASSQTGSGYTF.

This rearrangement joins TRBV18 to TRBJ1-2; D perhaps matches TRBD1 (6 bases). Looked up from germline, CDR1 is KGHSH and CDR2 is LQKENI. The CDR3 is made up of 15 amino acids. V was cut by 3 bases and J by 8 bases, with 19 bases left in between. CDR3 sequence: CASSPTGTRLRGYTF. CDR3 sequence (DNA): TGTGCCAGCTCACCCACCGGGACAAGGCTGAGAGGCTACACCTTC.

V and J are TRBV5-1 and TRBJ2-5; a weak D match, TRBD2 (5 bases). Germline values: CDR1 SGHRS, CDR2 YFSETQ. V lost 0 bases and J lost 4, with 13 bases in between. This CDR3 spans 15 amino acids. CDR3 bases: TGCGCCAGCAGCTTGGGTCCAACGGCGGGAGAGACCCAGTACTTC. Its translation: CASSLGPTAGETQYF. The full variable domain, in which reference TRBV5-1 and TRBJ2-5 provide the parts outside the CDR3, is KAGVTQTPRYLIKTRGQQVTLSCSPISGHRSVSWYQQTPGQGLQFLFEYFSETQRNKGNFPGRFSGRQFSNSRSEMNVSTLELGDSALYLCASSLGPTAGETQYFGPGTRLLVL.

This clone was recorded once. The gene calls are TRBV11-2 and TRBJ1-1; D possibly corresponds to TRBD1 (5 bases). CDR3 length: 13 residues. V lost 5 bases to trimming and J lost 1 base, with 8 bases between them. Germline CDR1 SGHAT, CDR2 FQNNGV. CDR3: CASSAGPNTEAFF. The CDR3, as DNA: TGTGCCAGCAGCGCGGGGCCGAACACTGAAGCTTTCTTT.

The genes are TRBV30 and TRBJ1-6; D not certain. This CDR3 has 14 amino acids. Trimming took 2 bases from V and 11 from J, leaving 16 bases between them. Germline lookup yields CDR1 GTSNPN and CDR2 SVGIG (reference sequence). The DNA for the CDR3 is TGTGCCTGGAGTATTCGCCTATCGGGAACACCCCTCCACTTT. Translation: CAWSIRLSGTPLHF.

The chain is built from TRBV6-1 and TRBJ2-1, with TRBD2 matching 8 bases. This CDR3 spans 14 amino acids. Germline V gene sequence: CDR1 MNHNS, CDR2 SASEGT. V lost 4 bases, J lost 5 bases, and 4 bases stayed unmatched. The CDR3 region has the DNA TGTGCCAGCAGTGGGGGGACTAGAAACAATGAGCAGTTCTTC. Translated, it gives CASSGGTRNNEQFF.

This clone was observed a single time. The V gene is TRBV6-5, the J gene TRBJ1-2; 7 bases line up with TRBD1. The CDR3 is 13 amino acids. After removal of 0 bases from V and 14 bases from J, the junction contained 9 bases not matched to a gene. The V gene's germline CDR1 is MNHEY and CDR2 SVGAGI. The CDR3 spells CASSYSRAGGKTF. The CDR3, as DNA: TGTGCCAGCAGTTACTCGAGGGCAGGGGGTAAGACCTTC.

The chain combines TRBV7-8 with TRBJ2-1, with 11 bases aligning to TRBD2. V shed 5 bases and J 4 bases; nucleotides not matched to a gene: 19. Germline loops: CDR1 SGHVS, CDR2 FQNEAQ. This CDR3 has 20 residues. The CDR3: CASSLLYSGRALTQYNEQFF. CDR3 nucleotides: TGTGCCAGCAGCCTCTTATATAGCGGGAGGGCCCTTACACAGTACAATGAGCAGTTCTTC. Full variable domain (rest looked up from reference TRBV7-8 and TRBJ2-1): GAGVSQSPRYKVAKRGQDVALRCDPISGHVSLFWYQQALGQGPEFLTYFQNEAQLDKSGLPSDRFFAERPEGSVSTLKIQRTQQEDSAVYLCASSLLYSGRALTQYNEQFFGPGTRLTVL.

This clone was observed once. Written as DNA, the CDR3 is TGCAGTGCTAGATCCGGGAACGTCCTGACTTTC. It codes for CSARSGNVLTF. This rearrangement joins TRBV20-1 to TRBJ2-6; D is ambiguous. The V gene's germline CDR1 is DFQATT and CDR2 SNEGSKA (reference sequence). The length of the CDR3 is 11 residues. The V and J ends lost 2 bases and 10 bases respectively, with 6 bases between them.

Only one count was recorded for this clone. The chain combines TRBV18 with TRBJ2-7, with 8 bases matching TRBD2. The CDR3 sequence is 14 residues long. V lost 8 bases and J lost 0; bases outside the gene matches: 6. Looked up from germline, CDR1 is KGHSH and CDR2 is LQKENI. CDR3 loop: CASQAGTSSYEQYF. CDR3 DNA: TGTGCCAGCCAAGCGGGGACTAGCTCCTACGAGCAGTACTTC.

The chain joins TRBV30 to TRBJ2-1, with 7 positions matching TRBD2. The CDR3 length is 15 residues. V lost 0 bases and J lost 7; bases outside the gene matches: 9. Germline-derived CDR1 and CDR2 are GTSNPN and SVGIG (reference sequence). CDR3 DNA: TGTGCCTGGAGTGTGGGAGCGGGACGGGGGAATGAGCAGTTCTTC. It encodes CAWSVGAGRGNEQFF.

This chain uses TRBV2 with TRBJ1-1, with D hard to call. The CDR3 extends over 12 amino acids. V shed 6 bases and J shed 1 base, with 6 bases lying between them. Germline CDR1 SNHLY, CDR2 FYNNEI. The CDR3 loop is CASRFGNTEAFF. For the CDR3, the DNA is TGTGCCAGCAGATTCGGGAACACTGAAGCTTTCTTT. Combining the CDR3 with reference TRBV2 and TRBJ1-1 gives the whole variable domain EPEVTQTPSHQVTQMGQEVILRCVPISNHLYFYWYRQILGQKVEFLVSFYNNEISEKSEIFDDQFSVERPDGSNFTLKIRSTKLEDSAMYFCASRFGNTEAFFGQGTRLTVV.

V and J are TRBV7-2 and TRBJ1-6, with D perhaps matching TRBD1 (5 bases). Germline assignment: CDR1 SGHTA and CDR2 FQGNSA. The CDR3 sequence is 15 residues long. The V gene lost 1 base and the J gene lost 7 bases, with 11 bases spanning the gap. The CDR3 is CASSLEGVGNSPLHF. The DNA for the CDR3 is TGTGCCAGCAGCTTAGAAGGGGTTGGGAATTCACCCCTCCACTTT.

The chain joins TRBV28 to TRBJ2-1; 7 bases fit TRBD1. The CDR3 is 15 amino acids. Germline-derived CDR1 and CDR2 are MDHEN and SYDVKM. V dropped 6 bases and J dropped 7; count of bases not matched to a gene: 12. The CDR3 nucleotides are TGTGCCAGCAGCCCCAGGACAGGTTACTTGAATGAGCAGTTCTTC. It translates to CASSPRTGYLNEQFF.

V and J are TRBV6-6 and TRBJ1-5, with 9 positions matching TRBD1. The germline V gene encodes CDR1 MNHNY and CDR2 SVGAGI (reference sequence). J lost 3 bases, V lost 6 bases, and 9 bases had no gene match. The CDR3 is made up of 16 amino acids. The CDR3 is CASRSRQGVDNQPQHF. The CDR3 DNA follows: TGTGCCAGCAGGTCCCGACAGGGGGTGGACAATCAGCCCCAGCATTTT.

The chain links TRBV7-9 to TRBJ1-6; 9 bases align to TRBD1. Germline V CDR1 and CDR2: SEHNR, FQNEAQ (reference sequence). CDR3 length equals 15 residues. Trimming cost V 5 bases and J 8 bases; bases outside gene matches: 7. This CDR3 is CASSPTGGFYSPLHF. The CDR3 coding sequence is TGTGCCAGCAGCCCTACAGGGGGCTTTTATTCACCCCTCCACTTT. Together with reference TRBV7-9 and TRBJ1-6, the CDR3 gives the full variable domain: DTGVSQNPRHKITKRGQNVTFRCDPISEHNRLYWYRQTLGQGPEFLTYFQNEAQLEKSRLLSDRFSAERPKGSFSTLEIQRTEQGDSAMYLCASSPTGGFYSPLHFGNGTRLTVT.

The V and J genes are TRBV7-8 and TRBJ2-7; 10 bases map to TRBD2. V lost 1 base, J lost 4 bases, and 4 bases stayed unmatched. Per the germline V gene, CDR1 is SGHVS and CDR2 is FQNEAQ. CDR3 length: 15 residues. The CDR3 DNA is TGTGCCAGCAGCTTAGTTCTAGCGGGGGATTACGAGCAGTACTTC. Residues: CASSLVLAGDYEQYF.

This chain connects TRBV5-6 to TRBJ2-7; 11 positions agree with TRBD2. V lost 4 bases, J lost 3 bases, and 6 bases stayed unmatched. This CDR3 comprises 15 residues. Germline assignment: CDR1 SGHDT and CDR2 YYEEEE. CDR3 DNA sequence: TGTGCCAGCAGCCCGGGACTAGCGGAGCTCTACGAGCAGTACTTC. Translation gives CASSPGLAELYEQYF.

This clone is a singleton in its sample. CDR3 DNA: TGTGCCAGTAGTATAAGGGGAACTGGCGGCCGGGAAGAGACCCAGTACTTC. This gives the protein CASSIRGTGGREETQYF. The chain joins TRBV19 to TRBJ2-5; weak D call: TRBD1 (5 bases). The germline V gene encodes CDR1 LNHDA and CDR2 SQIVND (reference sequence). Between the trimmed V and J ends, which lost 2 bases and 3 bases, there was a span of 19 bases. The CDR3 consists of 17 residues.

This clone has more than one count but fewer than ten. The V and J genes are TRBV12-5 and TRBJ1-2; possibly TRBD1 for D (6 bases). Deletions cut 4 bases from V and 5 bases from J, with 11 bases between. Germline loops: CDR1 LGHNT, CDR2 FRNRAP. The CDR3 sequence is 13 residues long. CDR3 residues: CASGSDSGYGYTF. CDR3 nucleotide sequence: TGTGCTAGTGGTTCGGACAGTGGGTATGGCTACACCTTC.

The V and J genes are TRBV5-1 and TRBJ2-7, with D tentatively TRBD2 (5 bases). V dropped 3 bases and J dropped 4 bases, with 14 bases sitting between them. Germline V gene sequence: CDR1 SGHRS, CDR2 YFSETQ. The CDR3 length is 14 residues. DNA of the CDR3: TGCGCCAGCAGCTGGACTGGTGGCGGGTACGAGCAGTACTTC. Its translation: CASSWTGGGYEQYF.

The genes are TRBV7-8 and TRBJ1-1, with D tentatively TRBD1 (5 bases). The V end lost 5 bases, the J end lost 2 bases, and 12 bases lay between the germline ends. This CDR3 is 14 amino acids long. The germline CDR1 and CDR2 sequences are SGHVS and FQNEAQ. The CDR3 DNA reads as TGTGCCAGCAGCCCTACTCAGGGAAACACTGAAGCTTTCTTT. Amino acids: CASSPTQGNTEAFF. Full variable domain (missing parts from reference TRBV7-8 and TRBJ1-1): GAGVSQSPRYKVAKRGQDVALRCDPISGHVSLFWYQQALGQGPEFLTYFQNEAQLDKSGLPSDRFFAERPEGSVSTLKIQRTQQEDSAVYLCASSPTQGNTEAFFGQGTRLTVV.

The V gene is TRBV7-9, the J gene TRBJ1-2; D remains unclear. CDR3 length: 14 amino acids. V lost 5 bases, J lost 4 bases, and 14 bases lay in between. CDR1 and CDR2 from the germline V gene are SEHNR and FQNEAQ (reference sequence). The CDR3 DNA reads TGTGCCAGCAGCCTACCCTCCTCCTCCTATGGCTACACCTTC. The encoded protein is CASSLPSSSYGYTF. Supplemented by reference TRBV7-9 and TRBJ1-2, the full variable domain reads DTGVSQNPRHKITKRGQNVTFRCDPISEHNRLYWYRQTLGQGPEFLTYFQNEAQLEKSRLLSDRFSAERPKGSFSTLEIQRTEQGDSAMYLCASSLPSSSYGYTFGSGTRLTVV.

The genes are TRBV27 and TRBJ2-3, with D uncertain. Looked up from germline, CDR1 is MNHEY and CDR2 is SMNVEV (reference sequence). Between the trimmed V and J ends, which lost 4 bases and 1 base, there was a span of 3 bases. CDR3 length: 12 amino acids. The DNA for the CDR3 is TGTGCCAGCAGTTCTCGCACAGATACGCAGTATTTT. Protein product: CASSSRTDTQYF.

The sample holds a few counts of this clone. This chain links TRBV10-3 with TRBJ1-2; D gene uncertain. Germline V gene data show CDR1 as ENHRY and CDR2 as SYGVKD. CDR3 length equals 13 residues. V was pared by 10 bases and J by 4 bases, with 16 bases between. CDR3 DNA sequence: TGTGCCACGTCTTGGAAAGGGAGCTATGGCTACACCTTC. Translation: CATSWKGSYGYTF.

The chain combines TRBV7-2 with TRBJ1-4; 7 bases line up with TRBD1. From germline, CDR1 is SGHTA and CDR2 FQGNSA. After removal of 5 bases from V and 8 bases from J, the junction contained 11 bases not matched to a gene. The CDR3 is 15 amino acids. As DNA, the CDR3 is TGTGCCAGCAGCCTCCCGGGACAGCCTAGAGAAAAACTGTTTTTT. This codes for CASSLPGQPREKLFF.